These 24 T cell receptor beta chains originate from one sample sequenced in a study of CD8+CD57+ T cells in acquired aplastic anemia. Using genomic DNA as the template, TCR beta VDJ and CDR3 profiling was carried out. One entry per CDR3 protein results from TCRdb running MiXCR on the reads. The repertoire holds a few hundred thousand distinct CDR3 sequences, 45% to 65% seen once, with less than 9.5% in the top ten. The source material was sorted CD4+, CD8+, or CD8+CD57+ T cells (not recorded which) from PBMCs. The receptors come from a human donor with severe aplastic anemia or a healthy control (not recorded which).

The chain links TRBV24-1 to TRBJ2-2; TRBD2 aligns across 10 bases. The CDR3 consists of 17 residues. CDR1 and CDR2 (germline): KGHDR, SFDVKD. V lost 2 bases and J lost 4; bases outside the gene matches: 6. CDR3 sequence reads: CATSDSSGSMATGELFF. CDR3 nucleotide sequence: TGTGCCACCAGTGATTCTAGCGGGAGCATGGCCACCGGGGAGCTGTTTTTT.

V gene TRBV5-1 combines with J gene TRBJ1-3, with 7 nucleotides matching TRBD1. CDR1 SGHRS and CDR2 YFSETQ come from the germline V gene. V shed 0 bases, J shed 2 bases, and the junction held 5 bases outside the gene matches. The CDR3 has 16 residues. CDR3 DNA: TGCGCCAGCAGCTTGGCCAGACAGGGCACTGGAAACACCATATATTTT. This gives the protein CASSLARQGTGNTIYF.

This clonotype was observed many times. The chain carries TRBV30 and TRBJ2-7; weak D call: TRBD1 (5 bases). With 2 bases removed from V and 6 bases from J, the gap between germline ends came to 11 bases. Per germline, CDR1 GTSNPN and CDR2 SVGIG (reference sequence). The CDR3 runs to 12 residues. Here the CDR3 reads CAWSSQGREQYF. CDR3 bases: TGTGCCTGGAGTAGTCAGGGCCGCGAGCAGTACTTC.

The chain links TRBV11-2 to TRBJ2-7; no clear D gene. The CDR3 is 13 amino acids. Germline-derived CDR1 and CDR2 are SGHAT and FQNNGV. V gave up 5 bases and J gave up 2 bases, with 10 bases separating them. The CDR3 here is CASSTVDTYEQYF. As DNA, the CDR3 is TGTGCCAGCAGCACGGTAGATACCTACGAGCAGTACTTC.

The gene calls are TRBV27 and TRBJ2-7, with 7 bases aligning to TRBD2. The V gene end was trimmed by 2 bases and the J gene end by 7 bases; junction bases not matched to a gene: 5. Germline lookup yields CDR1 MNHEY and CDR2 SMNVEV (reference sequence). The CDR3 is 13 amino acids. The CDR3 region has the DNA TGTGCCAGCAGTTTAAGGTGGGGAGGGGAGCAGTACTTC. This translates into CASSLRWGGEQYF.

As regards this clonotype: This clone may be a read error of a much larger clone one base away. The chain is built from TRBV12-5 and TRBJ1-2; D remains unclear. CDR3 length equals 12 residues. Deletions cut 8 bases from V and 7 bases from J, with 14 bases between. From germline, CDR1 is LGHNT and CDR2 FRNRAP. The CDR3 DNA sequence: TGTGCTAGTAGTTCCCCAAGGACTGGCTACACCTTC. As protein: CASSSPRTGYTF.

The chain uses TRBV7-9 and TRBJ2-7; TRBD1 matches at 7 bases. The length of the CDR3 is 14 residues. Losses at the gene ends were 2 bases for V and 10 bases for J; bases not matched to a gene: 11. The germline gives CDR1 SEHNR, CDR2 FQNEAQ (reference sequence). The CDR3 here is CASSLILRGPPQYF. CDR3 nucleotide sequence: TGTGCCAGCAGCTTAATTCTGAGGGGGCCCCCCCAGTACTTC.

The chain carries TRBV9 and TRBJ2-7; 9 bases line up with TRBD1. J was trimmed by 4 bases and V by 3 bases; bases with no gene match: 32. Per the germline V gene, CDR1 is SGDLS and CDR2 is YYNGEE. The CDR3 spans 23 residues. The CDR3 sequence is CASSAFRDRVLYDTPPNVYEQYF. The CDR3 DNA sequence: TGTGCCAGCAGCGCCTTCCGGGACAGGGTTTTGTATGACACTCCCCCCAACGTGTACGAGCAGTACTTC.

The rearrangement joins TRBV19 to TRBJ2-7; D uncertain. Trimming left V 5 bases short and J 4 bases short, with 15 bases between. This CDR3 comprises 14 residues. The germline V gene has CDR1 LNHDA and CDR2 SQIVND (reference sequence). CDR3 protein: CASSEILGFYEQYF. CDR3 DNA: TGTGCCAGTAGTGAAATCCTGGGGTTTTACGAGCAGTACTTC.

The genes are TRBV5-4 and TRBJ1-2; D unresolved. V lost 4 bases, J lost 0 bases, and 13 bases lay in between. CDR1 and CDR2 (germline): SGHNT, YYREEE (reference sequence). The CDR3 is 15 amino acids. CDR3 loop: CASSVLRLSNYGYTF. The DNA of the CDR3 is TGTGCCAGCAGCGTGCTGAGACTCTCTAACTATGGCTACACCTTC.

V usage is TRBV7-8 and J usage is TRBJ2-2, with D unclear. Germline CDR1 is SGHVS and CDR2 is FQNEAQ. Trimming took 1 base from V and 14 from J, leaving 2 bases between them. CDR3 length equals 9 residues. The CDR3 region is CASSLVLFF. CDR3 nucleotide sequence: TGTGCCAGCAGCTTAGTTCTGTTTTTT.

This clonotype was observed many times. The V gene is TRBV10-3, the J gene TRBJ2-7, with D hard to call. The germline V and J ends were trimmed by 2 bases and 2 bases, with 13 bases remaining between them. CDR1 is ENHRY, CDR2 SYGVKD, per germline. CDR3 length: 15 residues. This chain's CDR3 is CAISEVSAFTYEQYF. In DNA, the CDR3 is TGTGCCATCAGTGAGGTGTCAGCGTTTACCTACGAGCAGTACTTC.

This clonotype has ten or more counts. V is TRBV4-3 and J is TRBJ1-4; D call uncertain. Trimming stripped 4 bases from V and 0 bases from J, with 12 bases between. Germline CDR1 is LGHNA and CDR2 is YSLEER. The CDR3 is 16 amino acids. CDR3 bases: TGCGCCAGCAGCCGCAGCACCGGGGCAACTAATGAAAAACTGTTTTTT. This encodes CASSRSTGATNEKLFF.

This clonotype has just a few counts. The rearrangement links TRBV20-1 to TRBJ2-3; the D is unclear. Germline V gene data show CDR1 as DFQATT and CDR2 as SNEGSKA (reference sequence). With 2 bases removed from V and 6 bases from J, the gap between germline ends came to 12 bases. The CDR3 loop spans 13 amino acids. The DNA of the CDR3 is TGCAGTGCTAGAAAGAGAGGAGCGGATACGCAGTATTTT. Its translation: CSARKRGADTQYF.

This clonotype occurred many times. J is TRBJ1-1 and V is TRBV5-6; 9 bases align to TRBD1. In germline, CDR1 is SGHDT, CDR2 YYEEEE. After removal of 1 base from V and 4 bases from J, the junction contained 8 bases not matched to a gene. This CDR3 is built from 16 residues. The CDR3 nucleotides are TGTGCCAGCAGCTTGTCGACCGGGACAGGGATCACTGAAGCTTTCTTT. Translated, it gives CASSLSTGTGITEAFF.

This clonotype was detected ten times or more. The rearrangement uses TRBV3-1 and TRBJ1-2; possibly TRBD1 for D (5 bases). The V gene's germline CDR1 is LGHDT and CDR2 YNNKEL (reference sequence). V dropped 0 bases and J dropped 5 bases, with 7 bases sitting between them. CDR3 length equals 13 residues. CDR3 loop: CASSQDRAYGYTF. The DNA of the CDR3 is TGTGCCAGCAGCCAAGACAGGGCATATGGCTACACCTTC.

V gene TRBV7-9 combines with J gene TRBJ2-7; 10 bases are a match to TRBD2. The CDR3 has 15 residues. The germline CDR1 and CDR2 sequences are SEHNR and FQNEAQ (reference sequence). V was pared by 2 bases and J by 5 bases, with 6 bases of the junction left unmatched. The CDR3 nucleotides read TGTGCCAGCAGCTTATCCACGGGACTAGCGCACGAGCAGTACTTC. Its translation is CASSLSTGLAHEQYF.

This chain uses TRBV7-2 with TRBJ2-7; a weak D match, TRBD1 (6 bases). The CDR3 contains 11 residues. Germline V gene sequence: CDR1 SGHTA, CDR2 FQGNSA. V was cut by 9 bases and J by 3 bases, with 9 bases left in between. CDR3 region: CASGGYYEQYF. Here the CDR3 DNA reads TGTGCCAGTGGGGGCTACTACGAGCAGTACTTC.

This clonotype was found a few times. A much bigger clone sits one base away, suggesting this may be a read error. This chain joins TRBV6-4 and TRBJ2-7; D possibly corresponds to TRBD1 (6 bases). V lost 6 bases and J 6 bases, leaving 21 bases between the germline ends. This CDR3 is 15 amino acids long. Germline lookup yields CDR1 MRHNA and CDR2 SNTAGT. In DNA form, the CDR3 reads TGTGCCAGCAGGACCGGACAGCCGTGGGATTGCGAGCAGTACTTC. It is translated as CASRTGQPWDCEQYF.

To note about this clonotype: One end of the junction fails to match germline, which may point to a read error. The chain is built from TRBV7-9 and TRBJ2-5; no reliable D call. Germline V gives CDR1 SEHNR, CDR2 FQNEAQ (reference sequence). The CDR3 is made up of 13 amino acids. The CDR3 here is CASSPRAQKTQYF. In nucleotides, the CDR3 is TGTGCCAGCAGCCCGAGAGCCCAAAAGACCCAGTACTTC.

In its sample, this clonotype was seen a few times. J is TRBJ2-7 and V is TRBV9; D gene ambiguous. This CDR3 is built from 15 residues. Trimming pared 0 bases from V and 3 bases from J, leaving 13 bases between. Germline CDR1 reads SGDLS; CDR2 reads YYNGEE. This CDR3 is CASSVGNFTHYEQYF. For the CDR3, the DNA is TGTGCCAGCAGCGTAGGTAACTTTACGCACTACGAGCAGTACTTC.

The chain employs TRBV14 and TRBJ2-7; D perhaps matches TRBD1 (6 bases). Trimming stripped 8 bases from V and 1 base from J, with 9 bases between. The CDR3 is made up of 12 amino acids. CDR1 is SGHDN and CDR2 is FVKESK in the germline V gene. The CDR3: CASQGWSYEQYF. The CDR3 DNA is TGTGCCAGCCAGGGGTGGTCCTACGAGCAGTACTTC.

This chain joins TRBV10-3 and TRBJ1-1, with D possibly TRBD1 on 5 matching bases. The length of the CDR3 is 14 residues. Deletions cut 8 bases from V and 1 base from J, with 14 bases between. The germline gives CDR1 ENHRY, CDR2 SYGVKD. Written as DNA, the CDR3 is TGTGCCATCCAGGCCGGGGGGGGGAACACTGAAGCTTTCTTT. Its protein is CAIQAGGGNTEAFF.

The V and J genes are TRBV19 and TRBJ1-5; TRBD1 might be the D (5 bases). The germline V and J ends were trimmed by 6 bases and 4 bases, with 13 bases remaining between them. CDR1 is LNHDA and CDR2 is SQIVND in the germline V gene (reference sequence). This CDR3 region has 14 residues. For the CDR3, the DNA is TGTGCCAGTAGAGTCGACAGCCAGAATCAGCCCCAGCATTTT. This encodes CASRVDSQNQPQHF.